The rows below give T cell receptor beta chains drawn from one sample of a study of OX40 agonist ivuxolimab in advanced cancers. Assay used: immunoSEQ multiplex PCR; TCRdb lists only in-frame clones, some missing. The data contain about 61,000 clones, around 93% of them singletons. The sequences come from CD4+ or CD8+ T cells sorted from blood, collected in a trial of the OX40 agonist ivuxolimab. The origin of the receptors is an adult with an advanced solid tumor such as melanoma, head and neck, liver or kidney cancer. CDR3s include the opening cysteine and the closing phenylalanine or tryptophan. The D gene is left open where the match is weak. A clone size is listed for some rows: how often the clone was seen (once, few, many), or a class if it is expanded.

TRBV10-3	TRBJ2-3	NA	TRBD2	CAISEGLAGGLTDTQYF	TGTGCCATCAGTGAGGGACTAGCGGGAGGTCTCACAGATACGCAGTATTTT
TRBV15	TRBJ1-5	NA	NA	CATRSSRAGNQPQHF	TGTGCCACCAGGTCATCCAGGGCGGGCAATCAGCCCCAGCATTTT
TRBV4-2	TRBJ2-1	NA	NA	CASWSGGDEQFF	TGTGCCAGCTGGAGTGGAGGGGATGAGCAGTTCTTC
TRBV6-6	TRBJ1-6	medium-sized	NA	CASSYWGDSPLHF	TGTGCCAGCAGTTACTGGGGTGATTCACCCCTCCACTTT
TRBV7-9	TRBJ2-7	NA	TRBD1	CASRSGQGGHEQYF	TGTGCCAGCAGATCCGGACAGGGGGGCCACGAGCAGTACTTC
TRBV6-1	TRBJ1-2	NA	NA	CASEGYGYTF	TGTGCCAGCGAGGGTTATGGCTACACCTTC
TRBV6-5	TRBJ2-7	NA	NA	CASATGTGAYEQYF	TGTGCCAGCGCTACCGGGACGGGAGCCTACGAGCAGTACTTC
TRBV27	TRBJ2-7	NA	NA	CASSLSAGTRSYEQYF	TGTGCCAGCAGTTTATCCGCCGGGACAAGAAGTTACGAGCAGTACTTC
TRBV4-3	TRBJ1-2	NA	NA	CASSQQGGGYTF	TGCGCCAGCAGCCAACAGGGTGGTGGCTACACCTTC
TRBV4-2	TRBJ2-3	NA	NA	CASSQGSESDTQYF	TGTGCCAGCAGCCAAGGGTCTGAGTCTGATACGCAGTATTTT
TRBV13	TRBJ1-1	few	NA	CASSPGRGGVVTEAFF	TGTGCCAGCAGCCCCGGTCGGGGAGGGGTAGTCACTGAAGCTTTCTTT
TRBV5-8	TRBJ1-1	once	TRBD1	CASSSRDRGTEAFF	TGTGCCAGCAGCTCCCGGGACAGGGGGACTGAAGCTTTCTTT
TRBV6-5	TRBJ1-2	NA	NA	CASSYSGYGYTF	TGTGCCAGCAGTTACTCGGGGTATGGCTACACCTTC
TRBV15	TRBJ2-5	NA	NA	CATSRGSGAFETQYF	TGTGCCACCAGCAGAGGTTCGGGGGCTTTTGAGACCCAGTACTTC
TRBV4-3	TRBJ1-4	NA	NA	CASSQDPGEEKLFF	TGCGCCAGCAGCCAAGATCCCGGGGAGGAAAAACTGTTTTTT
TRBV30	TRBJ1-5	NA	NA	CAWSRNRAPNQPQHF	TGTGCCTGGAGCCGGAACAGGGCGCCGAATCAGCCCCAGCATTTT
TRBV2	TRBJ2-1	once	TRBD2	CASSFGLADGNEQFF	TGTGCCAGCAGCTTTGGACTAGCGGACGGCAATGAGCAGTTCTTC
TRBV6-5	TRBJ1-3	NA	NA	CASSSPGGSGNTIYF	TGTGCCAGCAGTTCCCCCGGCGGCTCTGGAAACACCATATATTTT
TRBV14	TRBJ2-7	NA	NA	CASSPAGLEQYF	TGTGCCAGCAGCCCCGCTGGCCTCGAGCAGTACTTC
TRBV27	TRBJ2-5	NA	NA	CASRGGGKEYF	TGTGCCAGCAGGGGGGGCGGGAAAGAGTACTTC
TRBV9	TRBJ2-3	few	NA	CASSVDGTDTQYF	TGTGCCAGCAGCGTAGACGGCACAGATACGCAGTATTTT
TRBV30	TRBJ1-1	NA	TRBD1	CAWSYGTGNTEAFF	TGTGCCTGGAGTTATGGGACAGGGAACACTGAAGCTTTCTTT
TRBV4-3	TRBJ1-1	NA	TRBD1	CASSWDRETEAFF	TGCGCCAGCAGCTGGGACAGGGAGACTGAAGCTTTCTTT
TRBV7-2	TRBJ2-3	NA	NA	CASSLPAGPADTQYF	TGTGCCAGCAGCCTCCCGGCGGGGCCGGCAGATACGCAGTATTTT
TRBV4-3	TRBJ2-1	NA	NA	CASSQDGNRYNEQFF	TGCGCCAGCAGCCAAGACGGGAATAGATACAATGAGCAGTTCTTC
TRBV13	TRBJ2-3	NA	NA	CASSLTTDTQYF	TGTGCCAGCAGCTTAACTACAGATACGCAGTATTTT
TRBV16	TRBJ1-5	once	NA	CASSQSWGTYSNQPQHF	TGTGCCAGCAGCCAATCGTGGGGAACTTATAGCAATCAGCCCCAGCATTTT
TRBV9	TRBJ1-1	NA	NA	CASSVGGPPREDTEAFF	TGTGCCAGCAGCGTAGGGGGACCCCCAAGAGAGGACACTGAAGCTTTCTTT
TRBV12-5	TRBJ2-1	NA	TRBD2	CASGLRTSREQFF	TGTGCTAGTGGTTTGCGGACTAGCCGGGAGCAGTTCTTC
TRBV12-5	TRBJ2-1	once	NA	CASSQVSYNEQFF	TGTGCTAGTAGTCAGGTGAGCTACAATGAGCAGTTCTTC
TRBV9	TRBJ2-3	NA	NA	CASSVGFFSTDTQYF	TGTGCCAGCAGCGTAGGATTTTTCAGCACAGATACGCAGTATTTT
TRBV5-6	TRBJ2-1	once	NA	CASSLDSYNEQFF	TGTGCCAGCAGCTTGGATAGCTACAATGAGCAGTTCTTC
TRBV9	TRBJ1-6	few	NA	CASSAERGDSPLHF	TGTGCCAGCAGCGCCGAGAGAGGGGACTCACCCCTCCACTTT
TRBV19	TRBJ1-5	NA	NA	CASSIVPSNQPQHF	TGTGCCAGTAGTATAGTCCCCAGTAATCAGCCCCAGCATTTT
TRBV15	TRBJ2-3	NA	NA	CATSRVTDTQYF	TGTGCCACCAGCAGAGTGACAGATACGCAGTATTTT
TRBV4-1	TRBJ2-1	NA	TRBD2	CASSLGLGLEQFF	TGCGCCAGCAGCCTGGGACTAGGACTGGAGCAGTTCTTC
TRBV30	TRBJ1-6	NA	NA	CAWSGGRSPLHF	TGTGCCTGGAGTGGGGGGCGCTCACCCCTCCACTTT
TRBV6-6	TRBJ2-1	NA	NA	CASRRKGFNEQFF	TGTGCCAGCAGAAGGAAGGGATTCAATGAGCAGTTCTTC
TRBV6-6	TRBJ1-2	NA	TRBD1	CASRDPTGGHNYGYTF	TGTGCCAGCAGAGATCCGACAGGGGGCCATAACTATGGCTACACCTTC
TRBV5-1	TRBJ2-7	NA	NA	CASSLRPTYEQYF	TGCGCCAGCAGCTTGAGACCTACCTACGAGCAGTACTTC
TRBV9	TRBJ2-3	NA	NA	CASSRMAPDTQYF	TGTGCCAGCAGCCGAATGGCGCCAGATACGCAGTATTTT
TRBV27	TRBJ2-2	NA	TRBD2	CASSPGLAFGELFF	TGTGCCAGCAGTCCGGGACTAGCTTTTGGGGAGCTGTTTTTT
TRBV9	TRBJ2-2	NA	TRBD2	CASSLRGAGTGELFF	TGTGCCAGCAGCTTGCGGGGGGCGGGCACCGGGGAGCTGTTTTTT
TRBV4-3	TRBJ2-1	NA	TRBD1	CASSQRTGGRHEQFF	TGCGCCAGCAGCCAGCGGACAGGGGGTAGACATGAGCAGTTCTTC
TRBV28	TRBJ2-1	NA	TRBD2	CASRMSGGSTNEQFF	TGTGCCAGCAGGATGAGCGGGGGGAGTACCAATGAGCAGTTCTTC
TRBV28	TRBJ2-7	NA	NA	CASSPVGGSYEQYF	TGTGCCAGCAGTCCCGTGGGCGGGTCCTACGAGCAGTACTTC
TRBV27	TRBJ2-1	NA	NA	CASSFLPLGTEQFF	TGTGCCAGCAGTTTCCTACCCCTAGGAACCGAGCAGTTCTTC
TRBV2	TRBJ1-5	few	NA	CASSEQQGNQPQHF	TGTGCCAGCAGTGAACAACAGGGAAATCAGCCCCAGCATTTT
TRBV4-3	TRBJ1-1	NA	NA	CASSPKLVPLNTEAFF	TGCGCCAGCAGCCCCAAGCTCGTTCCGCTGAACACTGAAGCTTTCTTT
TRBV28	TRBJ1-5	NA	TRBD1	CASSLPWTGGQPQHF	TGTGCCAGCAGTTTGCCCTGGACAGGGGGACAGCCCCAGCATTTT
TRBV27	TRBJ1-5	NA	NA	CASSLRSSNQPQHF	TGTGCCAGCAGTTTAAGGTCTAGCAATCAGCCCCAGCATTTT